These T cell receptor beta chains were read from a single sample in a study of blood T cell repertoires in COVID-19. Only in-frame clones appear in the TCRdb table, and some are missing; sequencing was by immunoSEQ multiplex PCR. The table includes 140,000 to 150,000 clones, more than 65% detected once. Sequencing used peripheral blood. Receptors were obtained from a man aged 55-75 years with active or convalescent COVID-19. Both conserved end residues are part of each CDR3. The order of the fields is D gene, V gene, CDR3 length, J gene, CDR3 protein, CDR3 DNA. The D gene is left open where the match is weak.

TRBD1,TRBV6-5,12,TRBJ1-1,CASQDRSTEAFF,TGTGCCAGCCAGGACAGGTCCACTGAAGCTTTCTTT
.,TRBV11-2,17,TRBJ2-1,CASSPSGGESSYNEQFF,TGTGCCAGCAGCCCCTCGGGGGGCGAGAGCTCCTACAATGAGCAGTTCTTC
.,TRBV11-3,15,TRBJ2-3,CASSSTWRGTDTQYF,TGTGCCAGCAGCTCGACCTGGCGGGGCACAGATACGCAGTATTTT
.,TRBV30,15,TRBJ1-1,CAWSVRRLRNTEAFF,TGTGCCTGGAGTGTACGCAGGTTAAGGAACACTGAAGCTTTCTTT
TRBD1,TRBV7-8,17,TRBJ1-1,CASSLQDRALMNTEAFF,TGTGCCAGCAGCTTACAGGACAGGGCTTTGATGAACACTGAAGCTTTCTTT
.,TRBV6-5,13,TRBJ1-2,CASSYEAGRGYTF,TGTGCCAGCAGTTATGAGGCAGGGCGAGGCTACACCTTC
.,TRBV19,14,TRBJ1-4,CASSSKGPNEKLFF,TGTGCCAGTAGTTCCAAGGGGCCTAATGAAAAACTGTTTTTT
TRBD1,TRBV3-1/TRBV3-2,14,TRBJ1-2,CASSQDRGRGGYTF,TGTGCCAGCAGCCAAGATAGGGGGCGCGGGGGCTACACCTTC
.,TRBV18,14,TRBJ2-3,CASSPPTRVDTQYF,TGTGCCAGCTCACCCCCGACTAGGGTGGATACGCAGTATTTT
.,TRBV15,18,TRBJ1-2,CATSLSRLRGLTNYGYTF,TGTGCCACCAGCTTAAGTAGGCTAAGGGGCCTCACTAACTATGGCTACACCTTC
.,TRBV11-2,18,TRBJ2-2,CASSSNHRQVRGTGELFF,TGTGCCAGCAGCTCAAACCACCGACAGGTTCGGGGCACCGGGGAGCTGTTTTTT
.,TRBV10-3,15,TRBJ1-2,CAISESGGPNYGYTF,TGTGCCATCAGTGAGTCTGGAGGGCCTAACTATGGCTACACCTTC